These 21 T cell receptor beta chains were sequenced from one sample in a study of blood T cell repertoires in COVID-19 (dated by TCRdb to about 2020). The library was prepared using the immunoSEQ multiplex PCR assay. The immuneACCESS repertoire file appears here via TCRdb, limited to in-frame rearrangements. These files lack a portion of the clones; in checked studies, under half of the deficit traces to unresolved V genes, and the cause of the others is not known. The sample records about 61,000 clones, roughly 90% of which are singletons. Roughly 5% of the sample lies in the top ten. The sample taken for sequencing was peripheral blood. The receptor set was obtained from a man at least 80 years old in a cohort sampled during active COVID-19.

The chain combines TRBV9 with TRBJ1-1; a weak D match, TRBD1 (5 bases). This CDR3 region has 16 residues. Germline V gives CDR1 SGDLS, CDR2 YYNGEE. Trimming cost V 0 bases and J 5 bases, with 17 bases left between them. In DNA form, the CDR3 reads TGTGCCAGCAGCGTAGCCTCCCTCGCGGAGGGGACTGAAGCTTTCTTT. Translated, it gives CASSVASLAEGTEAFF.

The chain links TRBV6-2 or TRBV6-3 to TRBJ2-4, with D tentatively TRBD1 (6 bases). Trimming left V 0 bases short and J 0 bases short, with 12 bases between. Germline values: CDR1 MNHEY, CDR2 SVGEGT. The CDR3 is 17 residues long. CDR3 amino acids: CASSYSARDIAKNIQYF. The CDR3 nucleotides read TGTGCCAGCAGTTACTCCGCCCGGGACATAGCCAAAAACATTCAGTACTTC.

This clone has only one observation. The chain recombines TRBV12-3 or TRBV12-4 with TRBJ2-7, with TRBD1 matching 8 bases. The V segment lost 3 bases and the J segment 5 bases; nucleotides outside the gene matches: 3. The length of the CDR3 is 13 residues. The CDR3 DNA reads TGTGCCAGCAGTTTTTCAGGGGGCCACGAGCAGTACTTC. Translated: CASSFSGGHEQYF.

The CDR3 sequence is CAWSPGHSPEQYF. The CDR3 bases are TGTGCCTGGAGCCCGGGACACTCACCTGAGCAGTACTTC. The chain recombines TRBV30 with TRBJ2-7, with a possible D match to TRBD1 (6 bases). This CDR3 has 13 amino acids. V was pared by 3 bases and J by 7 bases, with 16 bases between. CDR1 and CDR2 (germline): GTSNPN, SVGIG (reference sequence).

The CDR3 region is CASSLPGNTGELFF. Written as DNA, the CDR3 is TGTGCCAGCAGCTTACCAGGGAACACCGGGGAGCTGTTTTTT. The chain recombines TRBV7-3 with TRBJ2-2; no reliable D call. Trimming took 2 bases from V and 1 from J, leaving 5 bases between them. In germline, CDR1 is SGHTA, CDR2 FQGTGA. The CDR3 loop spans 14 amino acids.

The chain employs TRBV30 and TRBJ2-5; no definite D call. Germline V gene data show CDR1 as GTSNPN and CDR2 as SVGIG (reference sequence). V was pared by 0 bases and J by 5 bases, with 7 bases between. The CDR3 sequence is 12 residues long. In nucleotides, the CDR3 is TGTGCCTGGAGTGTAAGAGCGGAGACCCAGTACTTC. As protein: CAWSVRAETQYF.

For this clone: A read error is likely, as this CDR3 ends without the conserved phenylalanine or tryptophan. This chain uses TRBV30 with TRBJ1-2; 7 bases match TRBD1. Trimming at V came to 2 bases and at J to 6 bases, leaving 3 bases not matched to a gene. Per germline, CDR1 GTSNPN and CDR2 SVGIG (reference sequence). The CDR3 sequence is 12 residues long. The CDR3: CAWSPGGHGYTL. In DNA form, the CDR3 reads TGTGCCTGGAGTCCAGGGGGGCATGGCTACACCCTC.

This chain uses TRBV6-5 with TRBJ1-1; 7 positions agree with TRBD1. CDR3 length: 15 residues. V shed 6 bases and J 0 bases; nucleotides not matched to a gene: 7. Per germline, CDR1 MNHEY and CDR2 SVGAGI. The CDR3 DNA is TGTGCCAGCAGACGACAGGGAACCATGAACACTGAAGCTTTCTTT. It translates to CASRRQGTMNTEAFF.

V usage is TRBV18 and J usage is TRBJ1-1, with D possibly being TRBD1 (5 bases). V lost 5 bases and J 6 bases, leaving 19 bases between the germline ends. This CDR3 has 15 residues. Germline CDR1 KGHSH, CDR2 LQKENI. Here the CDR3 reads CASSTDRSGLAEAFF. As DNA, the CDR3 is TGTGCCAGCTCAACCGACCGATCAGGGTTAGCTGAAGCTTTCTTT. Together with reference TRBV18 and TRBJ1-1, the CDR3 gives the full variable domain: NAGVMQNPRHLVRRRGQEARLRCSPMKGHSHVYWYRQLPEEGLKFMVYLQKENIIDESGMPKERFSAEFPKEGPSILRIQQVVRGDSAAYFCASSTDRSGLAEAFFGQGTRLTVV.

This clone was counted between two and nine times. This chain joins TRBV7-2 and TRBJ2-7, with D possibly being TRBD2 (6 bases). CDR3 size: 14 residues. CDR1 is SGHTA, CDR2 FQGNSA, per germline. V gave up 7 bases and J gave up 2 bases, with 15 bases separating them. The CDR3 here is CASTYLADPYEQYF. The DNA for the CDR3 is TGTGCCAGCACCTATTTAGCGGACCCCTACGAGCAGTACTTC.

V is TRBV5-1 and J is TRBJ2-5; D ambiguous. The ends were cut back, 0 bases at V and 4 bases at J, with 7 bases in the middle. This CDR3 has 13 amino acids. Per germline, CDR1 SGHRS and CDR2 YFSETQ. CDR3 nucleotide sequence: TGCGCCAGCAGCTTGGAGAGGAGAGAGACCCAGTACTTC. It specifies CASSLERRETQYF.

The DNA of the CDR3 is TGTGCCAGCTCACGACGGGGGACAGACTACGAGCAGTACTTC. As protein: CASSRRGTDYEQYF. The V and J genes are TRBV18 and TRBJ2-7; TRBD1 might be the D (7 bases). From germline, CDR1 is KGHSH and CDR2 LQKENI. V lost 4 bases to trimming and J lost 3 bases, with 13 bases between them. CDR3 size: 14 residues.

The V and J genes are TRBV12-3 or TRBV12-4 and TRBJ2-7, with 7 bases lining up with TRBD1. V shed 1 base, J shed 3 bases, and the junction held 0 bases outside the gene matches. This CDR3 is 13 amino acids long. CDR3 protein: CASSLGDSYEQYF. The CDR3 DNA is TGTGCCAGCAGTTTAGGGGACAGCTACGAGCAGTACTTC.

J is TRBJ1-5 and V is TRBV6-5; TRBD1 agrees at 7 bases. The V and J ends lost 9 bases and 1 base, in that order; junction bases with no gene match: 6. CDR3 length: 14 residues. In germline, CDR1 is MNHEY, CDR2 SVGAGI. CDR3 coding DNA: TGTGCCAGACCAGGGGGTAGGAGCAATCAGCCCCAGCATTTT. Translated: CARPGGRSNQPQHF.

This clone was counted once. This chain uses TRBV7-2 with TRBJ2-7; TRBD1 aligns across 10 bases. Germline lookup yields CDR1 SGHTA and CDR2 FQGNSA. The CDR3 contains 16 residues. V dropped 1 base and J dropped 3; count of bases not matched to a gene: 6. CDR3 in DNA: TGTGCCAGCAGCTTAGTTTGGGGACAGGGGAACTACGAGCAGTACTTC. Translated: CASSLVWGQGNYEQYF.

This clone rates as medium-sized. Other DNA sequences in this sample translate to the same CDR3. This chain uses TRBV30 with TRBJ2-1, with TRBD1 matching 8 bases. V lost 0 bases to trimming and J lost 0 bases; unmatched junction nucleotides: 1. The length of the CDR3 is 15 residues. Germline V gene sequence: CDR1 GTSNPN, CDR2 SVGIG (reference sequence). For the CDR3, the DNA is TGTGCCTGGAGTGTACAGGGGGGCTCCTACAATGAGCAGTTCTTC. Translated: CAWSVQGGSYNEQFF.

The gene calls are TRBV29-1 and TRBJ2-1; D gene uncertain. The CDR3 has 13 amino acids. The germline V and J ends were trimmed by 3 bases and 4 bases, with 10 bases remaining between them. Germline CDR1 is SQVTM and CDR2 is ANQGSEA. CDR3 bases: TGCAGCGTTGATCGGTCTCCTTACAATGAGCAGTTCTTC. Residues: CSVDRSPYNEQFF.

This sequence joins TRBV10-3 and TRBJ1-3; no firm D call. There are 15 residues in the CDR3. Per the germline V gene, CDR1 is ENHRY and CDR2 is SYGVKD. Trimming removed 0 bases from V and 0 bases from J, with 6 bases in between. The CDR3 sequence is CAISESIGSGNTIYF. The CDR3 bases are TGTGCCATCAGTGAGTCGATCGGCTCTGGAAACACCATATATTTT.

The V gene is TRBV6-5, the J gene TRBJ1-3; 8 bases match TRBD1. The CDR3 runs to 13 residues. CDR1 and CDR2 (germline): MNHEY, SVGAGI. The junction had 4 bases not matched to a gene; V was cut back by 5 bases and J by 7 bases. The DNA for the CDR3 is TGTGCCAGCAGTACCCAGGGGGCTAACACCATATATTTT. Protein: CASSTQGANTIYF.

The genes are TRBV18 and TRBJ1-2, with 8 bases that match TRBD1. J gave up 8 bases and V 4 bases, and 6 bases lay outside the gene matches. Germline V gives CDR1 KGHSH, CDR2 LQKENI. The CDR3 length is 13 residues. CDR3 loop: CASSQQGGAGYTF. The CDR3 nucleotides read TGTGCCAGCTCACAACAGGGGGGCGCCGGCTACACCTTC.

As DNA, the CDR3 is TGTGCCACCTCGGGACAGGGGTACACCTTC. It is translated as CATSGQGYTF. The rearrangement joins TRBV19 to TRBJ1-2; 10 bases are shared with TRBD1. V lost 10 bases to trimming and J lost 11 bases; unmatched junction nucleotides: 4. The germline CDR1 and CDR2 sequences are LNHDA and SQIVND (reference sequence). The CDR3 length is 10 residues.